The rows below give T cell receptor beta chains drawn from one sample of a study of regulatory T cells in long-lasting Graves disease. TCRdb re-called the multiplex PCR reads through MiXCR, storing one row per CDR3 protein. The sample holds more than 300,000 distinct CDR3 sequences, 15% to 20% seen once. The same data also went into a second study, on T cells in Graves' hyperthyroidism and ophthalmopathy.

This sample comprised peripheral blood mononuclear cells (PBMCs), obtained at new diagnosis, from a patient treated with antithyroid drugs. The receptors were gathered from a woman between 18 and 30 years old with Graves disease. The CDR3 runs from the conserved cysteine through the conserved F or W. The order of the fields is CDR3 protein, CDR3 DNA, V gene, J gene, clone size, D gene. A D gene is named only where the DNA matches it firmly. Not every row has a clone size; where given, it reads once, few, many or a size class.

CDR3: CAWSVTGGYEQYF; DNA: TGTGCCTGGAGTGTCACAGGGGGCTACGAGCAGTACTTC; V: TRBV30; J: TRBJ2-7; size: many; D: TRBD1
CDR3: CASSPGGEGYTF; DNA: TGCGCCAGCAGCCCCGGCGGGGAGGGCTACACCTTC; V: TRBV5-1; J: TRBJ1-2; size: .; D: .
CDR3: CASSLETSGSYEQYF; DNA: TGTGCCAGCAGTTTAGAGACTAGCGGGAGCTACGAGCAGTACTTC; V: TRBV12-3/TRBV12-4; J: TRBJ2-7; size: many; D: TRBD2
CDR3: CASSYPGREGREDTQYF; DNA: TGTGCCAGCAGCTATCCCGGCCGGGAGGGCCGTGAAGATACGCAGTATTTT; V: TRBV11-2; J: TRBJ2-3; size: .; D: TRBD2
CDR3: CASSIGQGGANTEAFF; DNA: TGTGCCAGCAGCATCGGACAGGGTGGGGCGAACACTGAAGCTTTCTTT; V: TRBV13; J: TRBJ1-1; size: many; D: TRBD1
CDR3: CATSRNGGERAGNTIYF; DNA: TGTGCCACCAGCAGAAACGGTGGGGAGAGGGCTGGAAACACCATATATTTT; V: TRBV15; J: TRBJ1-3; size: few; D: .
CDR3: CASSQGVGSGGLYNEQFF; DNA: TGTGCCAGCAGCCAAGGGGTCGGTAGCGGGGGCCTCTACAATGAGCAGTTCTTC; V: TRBV3-1; J: TRBJ2-1; size: .; D: TRBD2
CDR3: CSARRGLAGGRSYNEQFF; DNA: TGCAGTGCTAGGAGGGGACTAGCGGGGGGGCGCTCCTACAATGAGCAGTTCTTC; V: TRBV20-1; J: TRBJ2-1; size: many; D: TRBD2
CDR3: CASRLAVETQPQHF; DNA: TGTGCCAGTAGGCTAGCGGTCGAAACTCAGCCCCAGCATTTT; V: TRBV19; J: TRBJ1-5; size: .; D: .
CDR3: CASTFEGPRSGELFF; DNA: TGTGCCAGCACCTTCGAGGGTCCAAGATCCGGGGAGCTGTTTTTT; V: TRBV2; J: TRBJ2-2; size: many; D: .